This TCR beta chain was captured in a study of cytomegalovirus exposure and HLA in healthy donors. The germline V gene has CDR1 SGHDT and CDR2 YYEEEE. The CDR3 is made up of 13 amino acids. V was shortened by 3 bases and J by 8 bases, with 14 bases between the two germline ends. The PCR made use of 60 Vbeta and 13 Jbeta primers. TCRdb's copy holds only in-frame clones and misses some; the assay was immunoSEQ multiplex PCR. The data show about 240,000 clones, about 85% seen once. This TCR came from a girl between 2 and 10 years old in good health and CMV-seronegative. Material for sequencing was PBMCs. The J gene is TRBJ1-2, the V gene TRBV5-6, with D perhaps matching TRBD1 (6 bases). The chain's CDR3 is CASSYTGFGGYTF. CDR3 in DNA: TGTGCCAGCAGCTACACAGGGTTTGGCGGCTACACCTTC.